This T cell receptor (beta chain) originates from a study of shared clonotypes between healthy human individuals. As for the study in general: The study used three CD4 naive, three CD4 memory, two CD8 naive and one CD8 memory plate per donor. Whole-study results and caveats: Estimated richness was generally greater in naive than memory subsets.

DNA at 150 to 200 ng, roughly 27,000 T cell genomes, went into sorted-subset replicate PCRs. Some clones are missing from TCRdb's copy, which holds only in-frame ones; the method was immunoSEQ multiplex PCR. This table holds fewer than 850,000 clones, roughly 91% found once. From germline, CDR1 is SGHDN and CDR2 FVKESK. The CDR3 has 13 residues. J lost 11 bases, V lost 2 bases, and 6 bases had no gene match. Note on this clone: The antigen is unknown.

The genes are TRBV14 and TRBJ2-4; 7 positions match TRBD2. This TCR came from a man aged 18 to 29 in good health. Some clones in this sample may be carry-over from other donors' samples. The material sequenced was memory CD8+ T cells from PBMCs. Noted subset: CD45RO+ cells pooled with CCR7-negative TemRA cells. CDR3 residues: CASSQPSGLVQYF. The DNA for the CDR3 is TGTGCCAGCAGCCAACCGTCCGGACTAGTTCAGTACTTC.